This T cell receptor beta chain was retrieved from a study of blood T cell repertoires in COVID-19. The table came from immunoSEQ multiplex PCR; TCRdb's copy has only in-frame clones and leaves some out. Of under 85,000 clones listed, approximately 80% are singletons. The CDR3 is 15 amino acids. V was clipped by 6 bases and J by 3 bases; unmatched bases: 8. The V gene's germline CDR1 is MNHEY and CDR2 SVGAGI. The sample comprised peripheral blood. This clonotype was obtained from a man between 25 and 39 years old with COVID-19, enrolled during active disease. This chain uses TRBV6-5 with TRBJ2-7; 10 bases agree with TRBD2. This CDR3 reads CASRSTSGTHYEQYF. The CDR3 DNA sequence: TGTGCCAGCAGAAGTACTAGCGGGACGCACTACGAGCAGTACTTC.